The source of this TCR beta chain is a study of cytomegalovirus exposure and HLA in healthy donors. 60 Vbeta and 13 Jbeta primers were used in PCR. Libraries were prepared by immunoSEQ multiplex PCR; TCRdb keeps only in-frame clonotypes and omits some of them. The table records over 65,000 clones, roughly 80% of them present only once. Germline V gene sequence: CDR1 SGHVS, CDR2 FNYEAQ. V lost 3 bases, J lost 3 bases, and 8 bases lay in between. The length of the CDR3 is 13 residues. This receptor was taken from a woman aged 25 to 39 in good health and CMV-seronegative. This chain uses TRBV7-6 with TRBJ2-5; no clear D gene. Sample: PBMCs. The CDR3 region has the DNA TGTGCCAGCAGCTTTACTCGGGAAGAGACCCAGTACTTC. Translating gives CASSFTREETQYF.